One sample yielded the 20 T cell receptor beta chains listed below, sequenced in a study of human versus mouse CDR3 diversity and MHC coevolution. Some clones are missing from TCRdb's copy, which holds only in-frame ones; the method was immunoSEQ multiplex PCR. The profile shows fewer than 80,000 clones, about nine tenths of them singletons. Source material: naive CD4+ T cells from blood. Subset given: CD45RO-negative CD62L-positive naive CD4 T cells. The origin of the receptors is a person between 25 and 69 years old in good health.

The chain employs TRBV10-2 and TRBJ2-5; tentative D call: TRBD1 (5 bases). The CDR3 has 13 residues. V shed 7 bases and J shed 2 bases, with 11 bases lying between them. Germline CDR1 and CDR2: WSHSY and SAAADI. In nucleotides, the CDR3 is TGCGCCAGCATGCGACAGAGACAAGAGACCCAGTACTTC. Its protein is CASMRQRQETQYF.

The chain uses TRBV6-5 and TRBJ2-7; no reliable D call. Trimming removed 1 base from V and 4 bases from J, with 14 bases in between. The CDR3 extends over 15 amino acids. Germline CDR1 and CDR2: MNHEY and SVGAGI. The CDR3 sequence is CASSYWNAVRYEQYF. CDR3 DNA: TGTGCCAGCAGTTACTGGAATGCGGTTAGGTACGAGCAGTACTTC.

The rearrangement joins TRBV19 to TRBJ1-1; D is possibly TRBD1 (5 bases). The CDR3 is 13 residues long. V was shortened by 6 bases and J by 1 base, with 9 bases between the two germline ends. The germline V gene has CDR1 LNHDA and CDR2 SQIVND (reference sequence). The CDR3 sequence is CASRIDRNTEAFF. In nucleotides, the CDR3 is TGTGCCAGTAGGATCGACAGGAACACTGAAGCTTTCTTT.

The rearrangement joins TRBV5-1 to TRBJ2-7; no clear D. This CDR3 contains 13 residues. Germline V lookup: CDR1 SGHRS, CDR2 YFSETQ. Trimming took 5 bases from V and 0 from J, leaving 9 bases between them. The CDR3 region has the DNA TGCGCCAGCAGGTTAATTCCCTCCTACGAGCAGTACTTC. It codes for CASRLIPSYEQYF.

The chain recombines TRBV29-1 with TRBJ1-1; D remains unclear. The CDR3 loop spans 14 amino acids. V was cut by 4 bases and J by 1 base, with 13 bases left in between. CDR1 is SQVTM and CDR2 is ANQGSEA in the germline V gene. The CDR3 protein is CSVAVRGGNTEAFF. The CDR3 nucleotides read TGCAGCGTTGCAGTTCGGGGAGGGAACACTGAAGCTTTCTTT. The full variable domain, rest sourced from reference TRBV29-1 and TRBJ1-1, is SAVISQKPSRDICQRGTSLTIQCQVDSQVTMMFWYRQQPGQSLTLIATANQGSEATYESGFVIDKFPISRPNLTFSTLTVSNMSPEDSSIYLCSVAVRGGNTEAFFGQGTRLTVV.

DNA for the CDR3: TGTGCCAGCAGCCGTCGACTAGCGGGGGCAGATACGCAGTATTTT. It encodes CASSRRLAGADTQYF. This rearrangement joins TRBV13 to TRBJ2-3, with TRBD2 matching 12 bases. CDR1 is PRHDT and CDR2 is FYEKMQ in the germline V gene (reference sequence). This CDR3 has 15 amino acids. V trimming: 5 bases; J trimming: 4 bases; junction bases outside the gene matches: 4.

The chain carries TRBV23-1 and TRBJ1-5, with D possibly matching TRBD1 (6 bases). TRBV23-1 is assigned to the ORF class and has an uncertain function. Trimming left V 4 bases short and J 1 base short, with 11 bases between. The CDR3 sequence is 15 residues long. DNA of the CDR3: TGCGCCAGCAGTCTCCGGGGGGCGAGCAATCAGCCCCAGCATTTT. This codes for CASSLRGASNQPQHF.

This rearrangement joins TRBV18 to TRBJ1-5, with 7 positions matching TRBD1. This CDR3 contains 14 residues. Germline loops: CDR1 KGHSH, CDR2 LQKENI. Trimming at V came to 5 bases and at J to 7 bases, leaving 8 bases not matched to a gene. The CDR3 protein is CASSATGIDQPQHF. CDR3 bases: TGTGCCAGCTCAGCGACAGGGATTGACCAGCCCCAGCATTTT.

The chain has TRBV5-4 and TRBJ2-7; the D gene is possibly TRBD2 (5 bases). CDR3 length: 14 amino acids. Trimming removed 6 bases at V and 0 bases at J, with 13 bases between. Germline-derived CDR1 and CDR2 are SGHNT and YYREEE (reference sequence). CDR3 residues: CASTREHPSYEQYF. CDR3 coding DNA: TGTGCCAGCACCCGGGAACACCCCTCCTACGAGCAGTACTTC.

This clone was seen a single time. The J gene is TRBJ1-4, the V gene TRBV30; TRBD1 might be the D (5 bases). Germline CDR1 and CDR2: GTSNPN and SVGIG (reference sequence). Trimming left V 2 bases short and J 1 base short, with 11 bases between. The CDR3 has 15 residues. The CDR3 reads CAWSKGQGTNEKLFF. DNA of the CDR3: TGTGCCTGGAGTAAGGGGCAGGGAACTAATGAAAAACTGTTTTTT.

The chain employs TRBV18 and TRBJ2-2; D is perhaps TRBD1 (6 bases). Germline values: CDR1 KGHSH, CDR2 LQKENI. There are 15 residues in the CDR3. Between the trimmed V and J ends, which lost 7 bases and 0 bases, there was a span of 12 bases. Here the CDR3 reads CASYKNRANTGELFF. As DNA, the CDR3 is TGTGCCAGCTATAAAAACAGGGCGAACACCGGGGAGCTGTTTTTT.

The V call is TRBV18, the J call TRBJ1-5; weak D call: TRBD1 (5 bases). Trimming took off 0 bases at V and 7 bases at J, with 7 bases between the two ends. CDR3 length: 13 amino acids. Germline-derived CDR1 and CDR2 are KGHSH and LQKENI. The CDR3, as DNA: TGTGCCAGCTCACCACCGGGGGGACAGCCCCAGCATTTT. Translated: CASSPPGGQPQHF.

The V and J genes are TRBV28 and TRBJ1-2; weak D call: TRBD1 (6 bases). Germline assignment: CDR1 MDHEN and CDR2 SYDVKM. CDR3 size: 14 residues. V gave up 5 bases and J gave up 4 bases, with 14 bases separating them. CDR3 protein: CASSNRGGIYGYTF. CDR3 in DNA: TGTGCCAGCAGTAATCGAGGGGGAATCTATGGCTACACCTTC.

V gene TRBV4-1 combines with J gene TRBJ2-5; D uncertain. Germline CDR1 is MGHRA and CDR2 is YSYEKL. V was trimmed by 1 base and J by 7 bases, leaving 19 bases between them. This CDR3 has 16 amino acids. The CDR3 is CASSQVPSSFSTTQYF. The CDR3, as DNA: TGCGCCAGCAGCCAAGTCCCGAGCTCCTTCTCTACGACCCAGTACTTC.

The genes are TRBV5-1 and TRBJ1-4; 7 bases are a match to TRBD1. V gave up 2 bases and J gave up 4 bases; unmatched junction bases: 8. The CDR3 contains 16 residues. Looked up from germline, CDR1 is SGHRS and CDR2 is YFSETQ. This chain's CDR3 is CASSLLPGQYNEKLFF. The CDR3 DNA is TGCGCCAGCAGCTTACTACCGGGACAGTATAATGAAAAACTGTTTTTT.

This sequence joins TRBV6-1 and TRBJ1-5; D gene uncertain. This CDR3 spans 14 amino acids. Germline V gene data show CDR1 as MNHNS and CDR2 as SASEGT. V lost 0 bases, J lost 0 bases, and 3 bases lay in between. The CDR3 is CASSEANSNQPQHF. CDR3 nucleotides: TGTGCCAGCAGTGAAGCTAATAGCAATCAGCCCCAGCATTTT.

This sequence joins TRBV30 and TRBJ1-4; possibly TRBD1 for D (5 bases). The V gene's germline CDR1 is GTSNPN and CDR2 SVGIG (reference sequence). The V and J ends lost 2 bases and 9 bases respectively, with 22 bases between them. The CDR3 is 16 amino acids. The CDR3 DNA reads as TGTGCCTGGAGTCCACGGCGGGGGTGGGGCGACCAAAAACTGTTTTTT. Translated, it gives CAWSPRRGWGDQKLFF.

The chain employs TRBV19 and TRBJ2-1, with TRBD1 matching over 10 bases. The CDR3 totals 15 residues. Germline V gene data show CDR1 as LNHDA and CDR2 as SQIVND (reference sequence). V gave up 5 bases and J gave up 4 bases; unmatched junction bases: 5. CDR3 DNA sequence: TGTGCCAGTAGTGCCGGACAGGGGGTTTACAATGAGCAGTTCTTC. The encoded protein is CASSAGQGVYNEQFF.

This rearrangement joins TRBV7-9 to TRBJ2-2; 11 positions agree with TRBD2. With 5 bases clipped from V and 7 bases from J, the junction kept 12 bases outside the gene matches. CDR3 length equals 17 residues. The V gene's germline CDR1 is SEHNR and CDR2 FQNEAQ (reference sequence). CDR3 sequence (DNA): TGTGCCAGCAGCCGAAGCCTAGCGGGAGGCTGGATCGGGGAGCTGTTTTTT. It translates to CASSRSLAGGWIGELFF.

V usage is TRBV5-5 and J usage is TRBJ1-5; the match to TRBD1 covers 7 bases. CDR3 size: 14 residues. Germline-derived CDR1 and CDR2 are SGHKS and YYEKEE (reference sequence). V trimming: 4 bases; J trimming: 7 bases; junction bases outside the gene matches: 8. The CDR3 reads CASSLDRADQPQHF. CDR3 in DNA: TGTGCCAGCAGCCTAGACAGGGCGGACCAGCCCCAGCATTTT.